This T cell receptor beta chain stems from a study of regulatory T cells in long-lasting Graves disease. Study results and limitations: Persistent cases favored TRBV28, TRBJ1-2 and TRBJ2-5.

Remarks on this clonotype: The antigen is unknown.

The time point here: newly diagnosed GD, antithyroid drugs for less than 3 months. Construction of the TCR library relied on RNA isolated from PBMCs. Tubes containing EDTA received 8.5 to 9 milliliters of drawn peripheral blood. Trimming pared 3 bases from V and 4 bases from J, leaving 9 bases between. The CDR3 runs 13 residues. Germline V gene lookup returns CDR1 SEHNR and CDR2 FQNEAQ (reference sequence). Library construction for TCR beta used iRepertoire HTBI primers and Arm-PCR of CDR3 regions. In the source study's methods: The samples included 60 to 65 TRBV and roughly 14 TRBJ segments. TCRdb redid the calling of the multiplex PCR reads with MiXCR, one entry per CDR3 protein. These V and J calls are TCRdb output, not the study's own analysis. The sample yields 450,000 to 600,000 distinct CDR3 sequences, 15% to 20% seen once. The data also belong to a second study, concerning T cells in Graves' hyperthyroidism and ophthalmopathy. Per that study: Most clonotypes expanded in the thyroid (above 0.001) were also present in blood.

The sample here was peripheral blood mononuclear cells (PBMCs), taken at new diagnosis, from a patient treated with antithyroid drugs. The TCR originated in a man aged 40-49 years with Graves disease. This sequence joins TRBV7-9 and TRBJ2-5, with a tentative D call TRBD1 (5 bases). CDR3 sequence reads: CASSFQGGETQYF. CDR3 coding DNA: TGTGCCAGCAGCTTTCAGGGTGGAGAGACCCAGTACTTC. Variable domain in full (rest from reference TRBV7-9 and TRBJ2-5): DTGVSQNPRHKITKRGQNVTFRCDPISEHNRLYWYRQTLGQGPEFLTYFQNEAQLEKSRLLSDRFSAERPKGSFSTLEIQRTEQGDSAMYLCASSFQGGETQYFGPGTRLLVL.